The 12 T cell receptor beta chains below all came from one sample that was sequenced in a study of blood T cell repertoires in COVID-19. Assay used: immunoSEQ multiplex PCR; TCRdb lists only in-frame clones, some missing. The sample contains tens of thousands of clones, 70% to 90% of which appear only once. The sequencing sample was made of peripheral blood. All receptors derive from a woman in her seventies in a cohort sampled during active COVID-19.

The rearrangement joins TRBV10-3 to TRBJ2-1, with TRBD2 identical over 10 bases. CDR3 size: 17 residues. Germline loops: CDR1 ENHRY, CDR2 SYGVKD. Trimming took 10 bases from V and 5 from J; bases not matched to a gene: 17. Here the CDR3 reads CATKARTSGESNNEQFF. The DNA of the CDR3 is TGTGCCACCAAAGCGAGGACTAGCGGAGAGTCCAACAATGAGCAGTTCTTC.

The V gene is TRBV28, the J gene TRBJ1-5; TRBD1 is a possible D gene (6 bases). The V end lost 9 bases, the J end lost 2 bases, and 14 bases lay between the germline ends. There are 14 residues in the CDR3. Germline V gene data show CDR1 as MDHEN and CDR2 as SYDVKM. The CDR3 sequence: CASEFAGGNQPQHF. CDR3 DNA: TGTGCCAGTGAGTTTGCAGGGGGCAATCAGCCCCAGCATTTT.

The chain employs TRBV11-2 and TRBJ2-7; possibly TRBD1 for D (6 bases). The CDR3 covers 15 residues. Germline-derived CDR1 and CDR2 are SGHAT and FQNNGV. V shed 3 bases and J shed 3 bases, with 15 bases lying between them. Here the CDR3 DNA reads TGTGCCAGCAGCTTCAACCTTCAGGGGTACTACGAGCAGTACTTC. Residues: CASSFNLQGYYEQYF.

This clone occurred once. The chain links TRBV4-1 to TRBJ2-7; 9 bases fit TRBD1. V lost 2 bases and J lost 2; bases outside the gene matches: 7. The CDR3 totals 16 residues. Germline assignment: CDR1 MGHRA and CDR2 YSYEKL. CDR3 loop: CASSQLLGQGAYEQYF. CDR3 nucleotide sequence: TGCGCCAGCAGCCAACTCCTGGGACAGGGCGCCTACGAGCAGTACTTC.

This chain uses TRBV6-5 with TRBJ2-2, with 10 positions matching TRBD1. V shed 2 bases and J 6 bases; nucleotides not matched to a gene: 3. The CDR3 covers 15 residues. CDR1 and CDR2 from the germline V gene are MNHEY and SVGAGI. CDR3 nucleotide sequence: TGTGCCAGCAGTTACGACAGGGGGCGAGCCGGGGAGCTGTTTTTT. Translating it yields CASSYDRGRAGELFF.

The V and J genes are TRBV6-1 and TRBJ2-1; TRBD2 matches 10 bases. CDR3 length: 14 residues. CDR1 and CDR2 (germline): MNHNS, SASEGT. Losses at the gene ends were 4 bases for V and 6 bases for J; bases not matched to a gene: 3. The CDR3 DNA is TGTGCCAGCAGTGGAGCGGGAGGGCTCAATGAGCAGTTCTTC. As protein: CASSGAGGLNEQFF.

This clone was observed a few times. The chain joins TRBV4-1 to TRBJ2-3, with D possibly being TRBD2 (6 bases). V gave up 2 bases and J gave up 3 bases, with 15 bases separating them. The CDR3 covers 16 residues. CDR1 is MGHRA, CDR2 YSYEKL, per germline. The CDR3 spells CASSQSWSGGTDTQYF. The DNA of the CDR3 is TGCGCCAGCAGCCAAAGTTGGTCTGGGGGGACAGATACGCAGTATTTT.

The chain uses TRBV3-1 (or the pseudogene TRBV3-2) and TRBJ2-1; TRBD2 matches 7 bases. CDR3 length: 15 amino acids. V shed 1 base, J shed 7 bases, and the junction held 7 bases outside the gene matches. The germline CDR1 and CDR2 sequences are LGHDT and YNNKEL (reference sequence). CDR3 sequence: CASSQVAGAGNEQFF. CDR3 DNA: TGTGCCAGCAGCCAAGTTGCGGGAGCGGGGAATGAGCAGTTCTTC.

This clone was seen a few times. The chain recombines TRBV7-2 with TRBJ2-3, with TRBD2 identical over 12 bases. Per the germline V gene, CDR1 is SGHTA and CDR2 is FQGNSA. Losses at the gene ends were 5 bases for V and 2 bases for J; bases not matched to a gene: 11. The CDR3 is 18 residues long. CDR3 in amino acids: CASSPGLAGQGLTDTQYF. The CDR3 bases are TGTGCCAGCAGCCCGGGACTAGCGGGTCAAGGGCTCACAGATACGCAGTATTTT. Variable domain in full (rest from reference TRBV7-2 and TRBJ2-3): GAGVSQSPSNKVTEKGKDVELRCDPISGHTALYWYRQSLGQGLEFLIYFQGNSAPDKSGLPSDRFSAERTGGSVSTLTIQRTQQEDSAVYLCASSPGLAGQGLTDTQYFGPGTRLTVL.

This chain connects TRBV6-5 to TRBJ2-2; 7 nucleotides match TRBD1. Germline CDR1 is MNHEY and CDR2 is SVGAGI. The CDR3 sequence is 16 residues long. J was trimmed by 2 bases and V by 2 bases; bases with no gene match: 5. Here the CDR3 reads CASSYRGRVNTGELFF. For the CDR3, the DNA is TGTGCCAGCAGTTACAGGGGGCGGGTAAACACCGGGGAGCTGTTTTTT.

The CDR3 DNA reads TGTGCCAGCAGTTTCAGGATCGCAGATACGCAGTATTTT. This encodes CASSFRIADTQYF. The rearrangement links TRBV12-3 or TRBV12-4 to TRBJ2-3; no firm D call. V was cut by 3 bases and J by 4 bases, with 8 bases left in between. The CDR3 is made up of 13 amino acids.

The V and J genes are TRBV25-1 and TRBJ2-7; TRBD2 is a possible D gene (6 bases). The CDR3 sequence is 12 residues long. V lost 4 bases to trimming and J lost 3 bases, with 7 bases between them. Germline V gene data show CDR1 as MGHDK and CDR2 as SYGVNS. The CDR3 DNA is TGTGCCAGCAGTGGGGGGGTCTACGAGCAGTACTTC. Translation: CASSGGVYEQYF.